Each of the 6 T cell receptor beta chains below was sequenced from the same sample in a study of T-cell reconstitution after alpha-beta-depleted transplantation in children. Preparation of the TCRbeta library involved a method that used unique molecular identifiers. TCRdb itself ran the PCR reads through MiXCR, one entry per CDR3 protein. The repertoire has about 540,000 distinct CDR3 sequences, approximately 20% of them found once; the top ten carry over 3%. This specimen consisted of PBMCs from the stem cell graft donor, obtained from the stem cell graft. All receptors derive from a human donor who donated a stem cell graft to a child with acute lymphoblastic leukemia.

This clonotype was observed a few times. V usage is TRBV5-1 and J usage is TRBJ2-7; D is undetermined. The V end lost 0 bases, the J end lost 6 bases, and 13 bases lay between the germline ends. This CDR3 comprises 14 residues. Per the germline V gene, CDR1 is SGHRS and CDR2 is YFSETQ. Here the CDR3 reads CASSLVISPSEQYF. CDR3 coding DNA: TGCGCCAGCAGCTTGGTAATATCCCCTTCCGAGCAGTACTTC.

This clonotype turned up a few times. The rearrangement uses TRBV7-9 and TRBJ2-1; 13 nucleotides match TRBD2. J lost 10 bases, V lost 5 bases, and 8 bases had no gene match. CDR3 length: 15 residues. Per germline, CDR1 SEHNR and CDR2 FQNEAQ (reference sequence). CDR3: CASSPGLAGVEEQFF. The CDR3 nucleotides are TGTGCCAGCAGCCCAGGACTAGCGGGAGTTGAAGAGCAGTTCTTC.

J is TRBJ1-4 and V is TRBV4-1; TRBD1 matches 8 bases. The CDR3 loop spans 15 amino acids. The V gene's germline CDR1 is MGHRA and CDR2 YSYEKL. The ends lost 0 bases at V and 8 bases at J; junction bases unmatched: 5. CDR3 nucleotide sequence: TGCGCCAGCAGCCAAGAGGACAGGGACGGCGAAAAACTGTTTTTT. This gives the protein CASSQEDRDGEKLFF.

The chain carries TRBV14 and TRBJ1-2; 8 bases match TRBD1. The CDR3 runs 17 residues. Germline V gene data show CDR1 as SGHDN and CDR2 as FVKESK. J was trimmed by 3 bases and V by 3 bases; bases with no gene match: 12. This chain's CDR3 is CASSHRQGLLFHYGYTF. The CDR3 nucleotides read TGTGCCAGCAGCCACAGACAGGGGCTCTTATTTCACTATGGCTACACCTTC.

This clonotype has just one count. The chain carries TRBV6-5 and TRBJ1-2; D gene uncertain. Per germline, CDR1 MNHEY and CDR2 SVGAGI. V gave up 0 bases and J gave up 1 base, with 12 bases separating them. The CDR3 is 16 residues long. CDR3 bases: TGTGCCAGCAGTTACTCGAGCAGACTCCTTAACTATGGCTACACCTTC. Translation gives CASSYSSRLLNYGYTF.

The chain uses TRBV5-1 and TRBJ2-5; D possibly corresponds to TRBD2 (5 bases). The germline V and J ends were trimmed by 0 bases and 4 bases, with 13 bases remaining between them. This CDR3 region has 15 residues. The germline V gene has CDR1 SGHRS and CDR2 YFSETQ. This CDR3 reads CASSLDPSRGETQYF. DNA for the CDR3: TGCGCCAGCAGCTTGGATCCTTCACGGGGAGAGACCCAGTACTTC.